These T cell receptor beta chains were read from a single sample in a study of T cells in Graves' hyperthyroidism and ophthalmopathy. One entry per CDR3 protein, called by TCRdb with MiXCR from the multiplex PCR reads. The sample has approximately 640,000 distinct CDR3 sequences, around 15% seen once. Sequencing used blood. These receptors all stem from a man aged 50-59 years with Graves' hyperthyroidism. Each CDR3 is given without its conserved first and last residue. Clone size is stated in some rows and not others, as once, few, many or a class when expanded.

v_gene: TRBV30; abundance: .; CDR3aa: AWQTASYGYT
v_gene: TRBV2; abundance: few; CDR3aa: ASGPGLAGSGGELF
v_gene: TRBV28; abundance: few; CDR3aa: ASSHRDGKTEAF
v_gene: TRBV28; abundance: .; CDR3aa: ASNRGDGVGETQY
v_gene: TRBV28; abundance: many; CDR3aa: ASSLQTAAQETQY
v_gene: TRBV6-2/TRBV6-3; abundance: .; CDR3aa: ASSSGRHYGYT
v_gene: TRBV4-1; abundance: once; CDR3aa: ASSQVFGTSVTYEQY
v_gene: TRBV7-9; abundance: .; CDR3aa: ASSTGQGVHEQY
v_gene: TRBV28; abundance: few; CDR3aa: ASSLVAYEQC
v_gene: TRBV7-9; abundance: many; CDR3aa: ASTQTEAF
v_gene: TRBV7-2; abundance: few; CDR3aa: ASSTGQAQY
v_gene: TRBV4-1; abundance: few; CDR3aa: ASSRTTGGPTDTQY
v_gene: TRBV7-2; abundance: .; CDR3aa: ASSSIFTGQETQY
v_gene: TRBV7-9; abundance: .; CDR3aa: ASSPTGHNEKLF
v_gene: TRBV28; abundance: many; CDR3aa: ASSLTGGGNDEQY
v_gene: TRBV6-5; abundance: few; CDR3aa: ASSYGLAANEQF
v_gene: TRBV2; abundance: many; CDR3aa: ASIRGSGELF
v_gene: TRBV10-2; abundance: many; CDR3aa: ASGTGETEAF
v_gene: TRBV14; abundance: many; CDR3aa: ASSQAGKGRTEQY
v_gene: TRBV28; abundance: few; CDR3aa: ASSLRWGEQPQH
v_gene: TRBV7-8; abundance: .; CDR3aa: ASSLGTSSTEAF
v_gene: TRBV12-3/TRBV12-4; abundance: many; CDR3aa: ASSLFTGRSYNEQF
v_gene: TRBV11-1; abundance: .; CDR3aa: ASSLESGGDTQY
v_gene: TRBV7-2; abundance: .; CDR3aa: ASSLFSSSYEQY
v_gene: TRBV7-8; abundance: .; CDR3aa: ASSLSLVAGGLGSEQF
v_gene: TRBV7-8; abundance: .; CDR3aa: ASSLFSPRGQPQH
v_gene: TRBV20-1; abundance: many; CDR3aa: SARGTGINYGYT
v_gene: TRBV6-2/TRBV6-3; abundance: many; CDR3aa: ASSYGRGTEAF
v_gene: TRBV12-5; abundance: few; CDR3aa: ASGGPGTDTQY
v_gene: TRBV24-1; abundance: .; CDR3aa: ATSDSSGRAYEQF
v_gene: TRBV20-1; abundance: many; CDR3aa: SARDIVADYEQY
v_gene: TRBV7-2; abundance: many; CDR3aa: ASSLLAGGTWNEQF
v_gene: TRBV2; abundance: many; CDR3aa: ASSRGAGASEAF
v_gene: TRBV12-3/TRBV12-4; abundance: many; CDR3aa: ASTYTRGPETQY
v_gene: TRBV30; abundance: few; CDR3aa: AWGRLAGEDGEQF
v_gene: TRBV24-1; abundance: few; CDR3aa: ATSEPGQGARNEQF
v_gene: TRBV7-6; abundance: .; CDR3aa: ASSLETVLLNEQY
v_gene: TRBV5-5; abundance: .; CDR3aa: ASSWDRGANYGYT
v_gene: TRBV2; abundance: many; CDR3aa: ASRVTSGRSDTQY
v_gene: TRBV2; abundance: many; CDR3aa: ASNRAGQVDEQF
v_gene: TRBV20-1; abundance: few; CDR3aa: SARDVWAGGETQY
v_gene: TRBV20-1; abundance: few; CDR3aa: SARGTWNTEAF
v_gene: TRBV19; abundance: .; CDR3aa: ATNFPGLAGGLYNEQF
v_gene: TRBV28; abundance: few; CDR3aa: ASSLPNSYGYT
v_gene: TRBV12-3/TRBV12-4; abundance: .; CDR3aa: ASSADRGEQF